This entry is about one TCR beta chain. Its specificity is unknown. This CDR3 comprises 15 residues. In germline, CDR1 is GTSNPN, CDR2 SVGIG (reference sequence). With V trimmed by 1 base and J by 5 bases, 8 bases remained unmatched. Profiled with immunoSEQ multiplex PCR; TCRdb holds only in-frame clones, not every one. This table holds around 19,000 clones, 70% to 85% found once. Sorted subsets were CFSE-labeled and cultured less than 6 days with allogeneic dendritic cells. Memory T cells were CD45RO+, naive were CD45RA+, sorted by FACS. The data were obtained in a study of regulatory dendritic cells for organ transplantation. Study-wide results and caveats: Memory T cells were less diverse than naive, with memory CD8+ most oligoclonal. Memory CD8+ clonal expansion seemed more limited with regulatory than mature dendritic cells.

What was sequenced was memory CD4+ T cells from blood cultured with regulatory dendritic cells. As for subset: CD45RO+ memory T cells. The rearrangement links TRBV30 to TRBJ2-5; 9 nucleotides match TRBD1. The clonotype comes from a human donor in good health. For the CDR3, the DNA is TGTGCCTGGAGTGCGACAGGGGGAACGGGGGAGACCCAGTACTTC. It yields the protein CAWSATGGTGETQYF.